These T cell receptor beta chains were read from a single sample in a study of blood T cell repertoires in COVID-19. Generated by immunoSEQ multiplex PCR, the TCRdb table keeps only in-frame clones and is missing some. This repertoire shows under 150,000 clones, around 80% found once; its top ten account for roughly 7%. Sequenced sample: peripheral blood. Source of these receptors: a man in his 70s with active or convalescent COVID-19. Each CDR3 is given with its conserved first and last residue. The order of the fields is V gene, D gene, clone size, J gene, CDR3 protein, CDR3 DNA. A D gene is named only where the DNA matches it firmly. Size tells how often a clone was seen (once, few, many) or the class of an expanded clone, and some rows leave it out.

TRBV9,NA,NA,TRBJ2-1,CASSVAVGEVGEQFF,TGTGCCAGCAGCGTAGCTGTGGGGGAGGTAGGTGAGCAGTTCTTC
TRBV7-2,TRBD2,NA,TRBJ2-5,CASSSERGLRYF,TGTGCCAGCAGCTCGGAGCGGGGCCTCCGGTACTTC
TRBV9,TRBD1,NA,TRBJ1-1,CASSVGWTGMNTEAFF,TGTGCCAGCAGCGTAGGTTGGACAGGGATGAACACTGAAGCTTTCTTT
TRBV6-5,NA,NA,TRBJ2-7,CASSPQAGRTYEQYF,TGTGCCAGCAGCCCACAAGCGGGCCGAACATACGAGCAGTACTTC
TRBV5-4,NA,NA,TRBJ1-2,CASSLWSVNYGYTF,TGTGCCAGCAGCTTGTGGAGTGTTAACTATGGCTACACCTTC
TRBV28,TRBD1,NA,TRBJ1-5,CASRSTGGGQPQHF,TGTGCCAGCAGGAGCACAGGGGGCGGTCAGCCCCAGCATTTT
TRBV10-2,TRBD1,NA,TRBJ2-7,CASSATGGVTGEQYF,TGCGCCAGCAGTGCCACAGGGGGAGTAACGGGCGAGCAGTACTTC
TRBV28,TRBD1,few,TRBJ1-5,CASSPPGRGRDNQPQHF,TGTGCCAGCAGTCCCCCAGGCAGGGGGCGAGACAATCAGCCCCAGCATTTT
TRBV5-8,TRBD1,NA,TRBJ2-3,CASSAGTGVADTQYF,TGTGCCAGCAGCGCCGGGACAGGGGTCGCAGATACGCAGTATTTT
TRBV7-2,TRBD2,NA,TRBJ2-1,CASSTSGGSAYNEQFF,TGTGCCAGCAGTACTAGCGGGGGATCGGCCTACAATGAGCAGTTCTTC
TRBV28,NA,NA,TRBJ1-2,CASSGNSPYGYTF,TGTGCCAGCAGCGGGAATAGCCCCTATGGCTACACCTTC
TRBV6-5,TRBD2,once,TRBJ2-5,CASRGLAGETQYF,TGTGCCAGCAGGGGACTAGCAGGGGAGACCCAGTACTTC
TRBV5-1,TRBD1,NA,TRBJ1-4,CASSPTDRGGEKLFF,TGCGCCAGCAGCCCTACCGACAGGGGAGGAGAAAAACTGTTTTTT
TRBV11-3,TRBD2,NA,TRBJ2-5,CASSILAGVGETQYF,TGTGCCAGCAGCATCTTAGCGGGGGTGGGAGAGACCCAGTACTTC
TRBV15,TRBD2,NA,TRBJ2-1,CATSSLRVAGGLSYNEQFF,TGTGCCACCAGCAGTCTTCGAGTAGCGGGAGGGCTATCCTACAATGAGCAGTTCTTC
TRBV15,TRBD1,NA,TRBJ2-1,CATSRETGYNEQFF,TGTGCCACCAGCAGGGAGACAGGGTACAATGAGCAGTTCTTC
TRBV18,TRBD1,NA,TRBJ1-5,CASSPRTGANQPQHF,TGTGCCAGCTCCCCCAGGACAGGGGCAAATCAGCCCCAGCATTTT
TRBV28,NA,NA,TRBJ2-5,CASRTQGRGSFETQYF,TGTGCCAGCAGAACCCAGGGGCGAGGGAGCTTCGAGACCCAGTACTTC
TRBV19,TRBD1,NA,TRBJ1-1,CASGKTGGSNTEAFF,TGTGCCAGCGGGAAGACAGGGGGATCGAACACTGAAGCTTTCTTT
TRBV10-2,TRBD1,NA,TRBJ2-2,CASTHLQGASGELFF,TGCGCCAGCACCCACCTACAGGGGGCTTCCGGGGAGCTGTTTTTT
TRBV27,TRBD1,few,TRBJ2-7,CASRTGTGHREQYF,TGTGCCAGCAGAACCGGGACAGGGCACCGCGAGCAGTACTTC
TRBV10-3,NA,NA,TRBJ1-6,CAISERGNRADNSPLHF,TGTGCCATCAGTGAGAGAGGTAACAGGGCCGATAATTCACCCCTCCACTTT
TRBV11-2,NA,NA,TRBJ2-7,CASSQGRRHYEQYF,TGTGCCAGCAGCCAGGGCAGGCGCCACTACGAGCAGTACTTC
TRBV12-3/TRBV12-4,TRBD1,NA,TRBJ2-1,CASSRQGNEQFF,TGTGCCAGCAGTCGACAGGGGAATGAGCAGTTCTTC
TRBV5-4,TRBD1,NA,TRBJ1-2,CASSWKTGENGYTF,TGTGCCAGCAGCTGGAAAACAGGGGAGAATGGCTACACCTTC
TRBV6-5,NA,NA,TRBJ2-5,CASSYSTGRETQYF,TGTGCCAGCAGTTACTCGACAGGGAGGGAGACCCAGTACTTC
TRBV19,NA,NA,TRBJ2-2,CASRGAANTGELFF,TGTGCCAGTAGAGGGGCAGCCAACACCGGGGAGCTGTTTTTT
TRBV6-4,NA,few,TRBJ2-6,CASSWGPGANVLTF,TGTGCCAGCAGTTGGGGGCCTGGGGCCAACGTCCTGACTTTC
TRBV2,NA,NA,TRBJ2-7,CASSLMVYEQYF,TGTGCCAGCAGTCTAATGGTCTACGAGCAGTACTTC
TRBV9,NA,NA,TRBJ1-3,CASSVQGLNSGNTIYF,TGTGCCAGCAGCGTACAGGGACTGAACTCTGGAAACACCATATATTTT
TRBV5-1,TRBD2,NA,TRBJ2-1,CASRTSAYNEQFF,TGCGCCAGCAGGACTAGCGCATACAATGAGCAGTTCTTC
TRBV10-3,NA,few,TRBJ1-2,CAINAGANYGYTF,TGTGCCATCAACGCAGGGGCTAACTATGGCTACACCTTC
TRBV7-9,TRBD1,NA,TRBJ1-2,CASSLGQIYGYTF,TGTGCCAGCAGCTTGGGACAGATCTATGGCTACACCTTC
TRBV19,TRBD1,once,TRBJ1-1,CASSIIRGQGNTEAFF,TGTGCCAGTAGTATAATACGAGGACAGGGGAACACTGAAGCTTTCTTT
TRBV6-1,TRBD1,once,TRBJ1-4,CASSEVTGGAEKLFF,TGTGCCAGCAGTGAAGTAACAGGGGGCGCCGAAAAACTGTTTTTT
TRBV19,TRBD2,NA,TRBJ2-1,CASSIDPSGSWRDEQFF,TGTGCCAGTAGTATAGACCCTAGCGGGAGTTGGCGCGATGAGCAGTTCTTC
TRBV19,TRBD1,NA,TRBJ1-5,CASSTSHRGRGYQPQHF,TGTGCCAGTAGTACTTCTCACAGGGGGCGGGGGTATCAGCCCCAGCATTTT
TRBV7-9,NA,NA,TRBJ1-1,CASSLLSTEAFF,TGTGCCAGCAGCTTATTATCCACTGAAGCTTTCTTT
TRBV7-2,NA,NA,TRBJ1-5,CASSLGKNQPQHF,TGTGCCAGCAGCTTGGGCAAGAATCAGCCCCAGCATTTT
TRBV12-3/TRBV12-4,TRBD1,NA,TRBJ2-1,CASSDRGPEQFF,TGTGCCAGCAGCGACAGGGGACCTGAGCAGTTCTTC
TRBV19,TRBD1,NA,TRBJ2-7,CASSIRAGGSYEQYF,TGTGCCAGTAGTATACGGGCAGGGGGCTCCTACGAGCAGTACTTC
TRBV3-1/TRBV3-2,NA,NA,TRBJ2-7,CASSPSGRASYEQYF,TGTGCCAGCAGCCCATCGGGTCGCGCCTCCTACGAGCAGTACTTC
TRBV15,TRBD1,NA,TRBJ1-5,CATSRGRTGNSNQPQHF,TGTGCCACCAGCAGAGGTAGGACAGGGAATAGCAATCAGCCCCAGCATTTT
TRBV2,TRBD1,NA,TRBJ1-1,CASSVRQGATEAFF,TGTGCCAGCAGTGTCCGTCAGGGGGCCACTGAAGCTTTCTTT
TRBV18,TRBD1,NA,TRBJ1-1,CASSPRQGTEAFF,TGTGCCAGCTCCCCTAGACAGGGCACTGAAGCTTTCTTT
TRBV6-5,TRBD1,NA,TRBJ2-5,CASIPTPRGGGTQYF,TGTGCCAGCATTCCCACACCGAGAGGGGGCGGGACCCAGTACTTC
TRBV19,NA,few,TRBJ1-2,CASSIIERDYGYTF,TGTGCCAGTAGTATAATAGAGAGGGACTATGGCTACACCTTC
TRBV2,TRBD1,NA,TRBJ2-5,CASRRGHQETQYF,TGTGCCAGCAGGAGGGGGCACCAAGAGACCCAGTACTTC
TRBV19,NA,NA,TRBJ1-4,CASSSRERNEKLFF,TGTGCCAGTAGTAGCCGGGAGCGTAATGAAAAACTGTTTTTT
TRBV5-6,TRBD2,NA,TRBJ2-3,CASSLAGGRSTDTQYF,TGTGCCAGCAGCTTGGCGGGGGGGAGGAGCACAGATACGCAGTATTTT
TRBV5-1,TRBD1,NA,TRBJ2-5,CASSLGLTGGASQETQYF,TGCGCCAGCAGCTTGGGCCTAACAGGGGGCGCGTCTCAAGAGACCCAGTACTTC
TRBV12-5,TRBD1,NA,TRBJ2-3,CASGRGQELGDTQYF,TGTGCTAGTGGCCGAGGACAGGAGCTCGGAGATACGCAGTATTTT
TRBV18,NA,NA,TRBJ2-3,CASSPSLRTDTQYF,TGTGCCAGCTCACCCTCACTACGCACAGATACGCAGTATTTT
TRBV10-3,TRBD1,once,TRBJ2-7,CAIRSGQGYEQYF,TGTGCCATCAGGTCGGGACAGGGCTACGAGCAGTACTTC
TRBV9,TRBD2,NA,TRBJ2-1,CASSVAGGPPFF,TGTGCCAGCAGCGTAGCGGGAGGCCCTCCGTTCTTC